This TCR beta chain was identified in a study of blood T cell repertoires in COVID-19. Libraries were prepared by immunoSEQ multiplex PCR; TCRdb keeps only in-frame clonotypes and omits some of them. In the table there are about 70,000 clones, approximately 80% of which are singletons. With respect to this clone: A read error may account for a junction end that differs from germline.

The germline CDR1 and CDR2 sequences are SGHRS and YFSETQ. The CDR3 spans 12 residues. The source is a woman older than 75 with active or convalescent COVID-19. The chain joins TRBV5-1 to TRBJ2-7; 7 bases agree with TRBD1. Specimen: peripheral blood. The CDR3 bases are TGCGCCAGCAGCTTGGAGGGGGACAGAGGGTCCTTC. It yields the protein CASSLEGDRGSF.